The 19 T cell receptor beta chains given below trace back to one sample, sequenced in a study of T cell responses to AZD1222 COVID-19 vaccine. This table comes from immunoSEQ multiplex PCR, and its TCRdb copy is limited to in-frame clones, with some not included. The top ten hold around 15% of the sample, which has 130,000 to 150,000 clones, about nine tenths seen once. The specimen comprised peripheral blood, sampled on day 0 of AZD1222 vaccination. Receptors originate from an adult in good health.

CDR3 amino acids: CSARNLYTF. DNA of the CDR3: TGCAGTGCTAGAAACCTCTACACCTTC. The chain is built from TRBV20-1 and TRBJ1-2, with D unclear. The V and J ends lost 2 bases and 10 bases respectively, with 5 bases between them. The CDR3 covers 9 residues. The germline CDR1 and CDR2 sequences are DFQATT and SNEGSKA (reference sequence).

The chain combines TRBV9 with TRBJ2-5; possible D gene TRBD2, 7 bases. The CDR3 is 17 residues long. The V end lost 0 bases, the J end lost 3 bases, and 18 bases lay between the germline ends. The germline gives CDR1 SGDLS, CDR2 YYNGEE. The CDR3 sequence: CASSVAVWEGGEETQYF. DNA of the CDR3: TGTGCCAGCAGCGTAGCGGTTTGGGAGGGGGGCGAAGAGACCCAGTACTTC.

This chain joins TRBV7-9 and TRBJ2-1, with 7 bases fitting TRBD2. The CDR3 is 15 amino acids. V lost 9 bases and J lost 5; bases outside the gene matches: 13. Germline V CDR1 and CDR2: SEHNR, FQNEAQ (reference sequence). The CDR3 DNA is TGTGCCAGTCTATCTGCCGACCGGGGGGACAATGAGCAGTTCTTC. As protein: CASLSADRGDNEQFF.

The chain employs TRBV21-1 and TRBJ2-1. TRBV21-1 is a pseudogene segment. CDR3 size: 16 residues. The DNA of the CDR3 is TGTGCCAGCAGCAAAGCCCTACATCTTTCCTACAATGAGCAGTTCTTC. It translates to CASSKALHLSYNEQFF.

The CDR3 nucleotides read TGTGCCAGCAGTTACTCTAGGCTACACAGTTCCGAGCAGTACTTC. As protein: CASSYSRLHSSEQYF. This rearrangement joins TRBV6-5 to TRBJ2-7; D ambiguous. Germline CDR1 is MNHEY and CDR2 is SVGAGI. The V gene lost 0 bases and the J gene lost 6 bases, with 15 bases spanning the gap. This CDR3 comprises 15 residues.

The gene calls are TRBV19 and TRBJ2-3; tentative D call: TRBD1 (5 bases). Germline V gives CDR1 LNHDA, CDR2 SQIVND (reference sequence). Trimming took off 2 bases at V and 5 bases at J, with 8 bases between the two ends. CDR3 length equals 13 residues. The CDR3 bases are TGTGCCAGTAGTATACAGGGCCAAGATACGCAGTATTTT. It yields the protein CASSIQGQDTQYF.

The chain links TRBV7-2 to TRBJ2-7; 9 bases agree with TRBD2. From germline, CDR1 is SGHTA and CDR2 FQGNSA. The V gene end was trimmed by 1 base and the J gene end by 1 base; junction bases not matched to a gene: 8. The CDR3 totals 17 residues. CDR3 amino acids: CASSLVGGGAYSYEQYF. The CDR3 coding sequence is TGTGCCAGCAGCTTAGTGGGCGGGGGGGCCTATTCCTACGAGCAGTACTTC.

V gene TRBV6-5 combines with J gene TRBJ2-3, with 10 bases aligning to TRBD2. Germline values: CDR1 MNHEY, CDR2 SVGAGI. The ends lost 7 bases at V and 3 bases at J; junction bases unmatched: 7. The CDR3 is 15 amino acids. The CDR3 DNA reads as TGTGCCAGCAAGCGACTAGCGGGTCTTACAGATACGCAGTATTTT. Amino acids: CASKRLAGLTDTQYF.

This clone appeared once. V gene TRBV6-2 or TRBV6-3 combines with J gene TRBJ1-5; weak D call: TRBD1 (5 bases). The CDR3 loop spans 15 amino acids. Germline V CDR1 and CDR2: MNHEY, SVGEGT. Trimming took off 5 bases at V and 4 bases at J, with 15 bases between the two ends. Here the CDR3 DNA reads TGTGCCAGCAGTCCCCTTACAGGCCCAAATCAGCCCCAGCATTTT. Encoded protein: CASSPLTGPNQPQHF.

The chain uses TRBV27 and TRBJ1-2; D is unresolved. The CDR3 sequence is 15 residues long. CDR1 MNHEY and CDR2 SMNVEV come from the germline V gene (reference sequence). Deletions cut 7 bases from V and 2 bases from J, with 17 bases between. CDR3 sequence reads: CASTLSPGQNYGYTF. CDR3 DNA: TGTGCCAGCACCCTATCCCCCGGGCAAAACTATGGCTACACCTTC.

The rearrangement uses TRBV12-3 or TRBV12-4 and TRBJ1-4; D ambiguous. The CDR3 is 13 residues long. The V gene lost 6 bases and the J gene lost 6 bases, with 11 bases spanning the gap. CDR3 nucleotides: TGTGCCAGCAGCAACTACATGGATGAAAAACTGTTTTTT. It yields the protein CASSNYMDEKLFF.

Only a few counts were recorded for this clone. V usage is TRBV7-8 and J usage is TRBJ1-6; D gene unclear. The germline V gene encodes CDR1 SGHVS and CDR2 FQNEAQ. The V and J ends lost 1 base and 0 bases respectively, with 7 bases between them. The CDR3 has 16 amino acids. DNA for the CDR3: TGTGCCAGCAGCTTAGGTGTCCTCTCCTATAATTCACCCCTCCACTTT. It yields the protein CASSLGVLSYNSPLHF.

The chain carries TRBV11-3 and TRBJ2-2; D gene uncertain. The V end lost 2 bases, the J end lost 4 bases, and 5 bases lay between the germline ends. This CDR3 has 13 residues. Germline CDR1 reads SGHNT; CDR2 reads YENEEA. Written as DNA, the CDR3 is TGTGCCAGCAGCTTAACCCTCACCGGGGAGCTGTTTTTT. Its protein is CASSLTLTGELFF.

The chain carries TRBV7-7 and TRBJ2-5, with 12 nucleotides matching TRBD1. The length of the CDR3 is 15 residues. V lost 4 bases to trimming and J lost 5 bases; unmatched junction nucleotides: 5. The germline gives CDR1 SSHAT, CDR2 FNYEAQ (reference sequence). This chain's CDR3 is CASSYRDRGLETQYF. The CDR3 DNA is TGTGCCAGCAGCTACCGGGACAGGGGGCTGGAGACCCAGTACTTC.

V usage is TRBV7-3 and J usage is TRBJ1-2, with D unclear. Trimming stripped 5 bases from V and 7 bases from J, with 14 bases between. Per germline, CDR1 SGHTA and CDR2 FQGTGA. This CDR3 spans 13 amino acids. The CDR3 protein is CASSPDGFFGYTF. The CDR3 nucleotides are TGTGCCAGCAGCCCGGACGGCTTTTTTGGCTACACCTTC.

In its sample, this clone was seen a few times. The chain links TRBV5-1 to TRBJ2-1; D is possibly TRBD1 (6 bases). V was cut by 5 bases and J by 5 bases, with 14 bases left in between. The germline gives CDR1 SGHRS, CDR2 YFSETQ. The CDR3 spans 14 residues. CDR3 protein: CASSRQGTDNEQFF. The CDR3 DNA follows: TGCGCCAGCAGTCGGCAGGGGACCGACAATGAGCAGTTCTTC.

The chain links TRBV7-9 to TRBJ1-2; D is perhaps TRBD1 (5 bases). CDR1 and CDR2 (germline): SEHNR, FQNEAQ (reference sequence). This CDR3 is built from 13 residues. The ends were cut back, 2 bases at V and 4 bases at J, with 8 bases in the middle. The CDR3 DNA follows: TGTGCCAGCAGCTTAATGCAGGGCTATGGCTACACCTTC. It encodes CASSLMQGYGYTF. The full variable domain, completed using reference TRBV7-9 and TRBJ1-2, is DTGVSQNPRHKITKRGQNVTFRCDPISEHNRLYWYRQTLGQGPEFLTYFQNEAQLEKSRLLSDRFSAERPKGSFSTLEIQRTEQGDSAMYLCASSLMQGYGYTFGSGTRLTVV.

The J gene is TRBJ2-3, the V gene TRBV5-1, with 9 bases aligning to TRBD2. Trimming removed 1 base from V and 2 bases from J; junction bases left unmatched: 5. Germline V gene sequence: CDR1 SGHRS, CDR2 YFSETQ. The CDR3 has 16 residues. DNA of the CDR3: TGCGCCAGCAGCTTGTTCGCGGGGGGGACCACAGATACGCAGTATTTT. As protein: CASSLFAGGTTDTQYF.

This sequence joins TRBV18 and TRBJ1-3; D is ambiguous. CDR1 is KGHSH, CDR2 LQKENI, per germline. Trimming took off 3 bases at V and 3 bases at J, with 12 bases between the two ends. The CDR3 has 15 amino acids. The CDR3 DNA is TGTGCCAGCTCACCGTATGAGACTGATGGAAACACCATATATTTT. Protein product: CASSPYETDGNTIYF.